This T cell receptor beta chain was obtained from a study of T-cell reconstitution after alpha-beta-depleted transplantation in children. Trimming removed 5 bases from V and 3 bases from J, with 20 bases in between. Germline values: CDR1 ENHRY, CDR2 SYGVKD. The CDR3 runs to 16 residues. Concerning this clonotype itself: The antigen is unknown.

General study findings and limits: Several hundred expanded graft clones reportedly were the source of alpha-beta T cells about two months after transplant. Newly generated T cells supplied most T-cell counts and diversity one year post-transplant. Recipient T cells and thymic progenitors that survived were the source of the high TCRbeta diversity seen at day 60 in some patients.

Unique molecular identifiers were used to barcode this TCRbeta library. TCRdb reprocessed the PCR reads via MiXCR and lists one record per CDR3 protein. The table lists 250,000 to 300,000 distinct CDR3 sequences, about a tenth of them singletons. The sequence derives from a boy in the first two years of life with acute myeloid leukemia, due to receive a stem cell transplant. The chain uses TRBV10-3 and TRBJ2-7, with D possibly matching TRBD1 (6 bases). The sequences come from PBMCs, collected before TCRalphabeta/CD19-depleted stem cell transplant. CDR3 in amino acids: CAISSRGATGFYEQYF. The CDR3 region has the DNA TGTGCCATCAGTAGCCGAGGGGCTACAGGGTTCTACGAGCAGTACTTC.